This note documents a single T cell receptor (beta chain) sequence. The sample comes from a study of T cell changes during pregnancy in multiple sclerosis. Profiled with immunoSEQ multiplex PCR; TCRdb holds only in-frame clones, not every one. The table has roughly 39,000 clones, 75% to 95% seen once. The CDR3 runs 15 residues. V and J are TRBV12-2 and TRBJ1-1; the table calls TRBD1, which could not be checked here. TRBV12-2 is described as a pseudogene. The input for sequencing was CD8+ T cells from peripheral blood mononuclear cells, taken after pregnancy. The receptor was derived from a female donor with multiple sclerosis, enrolled in a pregnancy study. CDR3 amino acids: CASRLAEDRGTEAFF. DNA for the CDR3: TGTGCAAGTCGCTTAGCGGAGGACAGGGGCACTGAAGCTTTCTTT.